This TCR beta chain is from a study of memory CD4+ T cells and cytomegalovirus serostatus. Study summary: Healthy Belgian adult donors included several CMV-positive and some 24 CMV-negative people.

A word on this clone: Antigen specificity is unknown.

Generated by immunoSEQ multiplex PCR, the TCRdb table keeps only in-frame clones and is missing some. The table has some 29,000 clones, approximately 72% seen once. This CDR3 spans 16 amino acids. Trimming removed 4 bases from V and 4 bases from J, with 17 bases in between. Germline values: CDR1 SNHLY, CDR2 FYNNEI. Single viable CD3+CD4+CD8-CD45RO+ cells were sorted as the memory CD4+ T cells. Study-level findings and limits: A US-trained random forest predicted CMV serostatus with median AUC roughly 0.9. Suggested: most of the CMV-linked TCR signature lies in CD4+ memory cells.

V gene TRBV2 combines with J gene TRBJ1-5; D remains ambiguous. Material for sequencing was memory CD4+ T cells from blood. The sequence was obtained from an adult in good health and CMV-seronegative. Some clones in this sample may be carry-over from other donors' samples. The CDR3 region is CASSGRASPSNQPQHF. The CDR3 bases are TGTGCCAGCAGTGGGAGGGCCAGCCCCTCAAATCAGCCCCAGCATTTT.